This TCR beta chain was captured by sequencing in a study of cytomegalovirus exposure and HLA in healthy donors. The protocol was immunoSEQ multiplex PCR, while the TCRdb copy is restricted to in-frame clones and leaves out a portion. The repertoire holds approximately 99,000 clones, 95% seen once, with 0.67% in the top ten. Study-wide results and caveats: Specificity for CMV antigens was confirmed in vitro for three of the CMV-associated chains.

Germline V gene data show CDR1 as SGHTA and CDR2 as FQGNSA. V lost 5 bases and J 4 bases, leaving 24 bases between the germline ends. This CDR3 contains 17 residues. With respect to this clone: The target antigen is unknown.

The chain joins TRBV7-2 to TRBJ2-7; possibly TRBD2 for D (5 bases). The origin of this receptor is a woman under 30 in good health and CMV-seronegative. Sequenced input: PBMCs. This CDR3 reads CASSASPTIPIEYEQYF. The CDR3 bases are TGTGCCAGCAGCGCTAGCCCCACAATTCCCATAGAATACGAGCAGTACTTC.